This TCR beta chain is from a study of shared clonotypes between healthy human individuals. Whole-study context: Donors consisted of a couple of women and a few men between 18 and 49.

This clone was seen just once. Around 90 million PBMCs served as the genomic DNA source for unsorted samples. The CDR3 extends over 13 amino acids. The germline CDR1 and CDR2 sequences are WNHNN and SYGVQD (reference sequence). V shed 4 bases and J 4 bases; nucleotides not matched to a gene: 2. The quantity of DNA used in unsorted PBMC replicate PCRs was around 0.3 ug, corresponding to tens of thousands of T cell genomes. The sequenced material, unsorted PBMC DNA, was run on ten immunoSEQ deep assay plates. Method: immunoSEQ multiplex PCR; TCRdb's copy keeps in-frame clones and lacks some. The table includes fewer than 550,000 clones, roughly 79% detected once.

The receptor comes from a middle-aged woman in good health. Some clones in this sample may be carry-over from other donors' samples. Input material: PBMCs. The chain combines TRBV10-1 with TRBJ1-1; the match to TRBD1 covers 8 bases. CDR3: CASSVTGGTEAFF. CDR3 DNA: TGCGCCAGCAGTGTAACAGGGGGCACTGAAGCTTTCTTT.